This T cell receptor beta chain was sequenced during a study of Ad26.COV2.S vaccination and SARS-CoV-2 variants. The data were produced by immunoSEQ multiplex PCR, yet TCRdb's version contains in-frame clones alone and is incomplete. The repertoire has approximately 360,000 clones, roughly four fifths of them found once; the top ten carry approximately 7.8%. Germline loops: CDR1 SGHNT, CDR2 YYREEE (reference sequence). This CDR3 has 13 residues. The V end lost 0 bases, the J end lost 10 bases, and 11 bases lay between the germline ends. Indicated treatment: about 20 received Ad26.COV2.S at low or high dose, single or two shots; about 5 received placebo; per-sample allocation not given. Samples came from day 63 after the first vaccine or placebo injection.

This sequence originates from a person between 18 and 65 years old who received the Ad26.COV2.S COVID-19 vaccine or a placebo. Sequenced material: peripheral blood, taken in a trial of Ad26.COV2.S vaccine versus placebo. J is TRBJ2-1 and V is TRBV5-4; no definite D call. CDR3 sequence (DNA): TGTGCCAGCAGCTTGGCCGTGGTCGGAGAGCAGTTCTTC. It codes for CASSLAVVGEQFF. Full variable domain (missing parts from reference TRBV5-4 and TRBJ2-1): ETGVTQSPTHLIKTRGQQVTLRCSSQSGHNTVSWYQQALGQGPQFIFQYYREEENGRGNFPPRFSGLQFPNYSSELNVNALELDDSALYLCASSLAVVGEQFFGPGTRLTVL.